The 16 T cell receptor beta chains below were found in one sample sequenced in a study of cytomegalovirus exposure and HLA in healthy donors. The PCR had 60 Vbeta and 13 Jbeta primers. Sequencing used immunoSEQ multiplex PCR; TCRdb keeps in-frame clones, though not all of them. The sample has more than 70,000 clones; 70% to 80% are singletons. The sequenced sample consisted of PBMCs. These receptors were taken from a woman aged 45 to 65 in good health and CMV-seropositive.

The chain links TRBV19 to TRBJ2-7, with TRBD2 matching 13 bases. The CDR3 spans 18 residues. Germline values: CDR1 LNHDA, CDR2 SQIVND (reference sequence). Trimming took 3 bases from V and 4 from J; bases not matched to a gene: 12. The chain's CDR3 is CASSIEGLAGPGSYEQYF. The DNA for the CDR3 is TGTGCCAGTAGTATTGAGGGACTAGCGGGGCCCGGGTCATACGAGCAGTACTTC.

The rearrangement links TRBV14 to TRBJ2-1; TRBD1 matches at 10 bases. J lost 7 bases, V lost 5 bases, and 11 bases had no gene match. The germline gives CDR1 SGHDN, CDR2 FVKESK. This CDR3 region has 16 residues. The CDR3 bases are TGTGCCAGCAGCAAAACAGCCGGGACAGGGGTAAATGAGCAGTTCTTC. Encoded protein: CASSKTAGTGVNEQFF.

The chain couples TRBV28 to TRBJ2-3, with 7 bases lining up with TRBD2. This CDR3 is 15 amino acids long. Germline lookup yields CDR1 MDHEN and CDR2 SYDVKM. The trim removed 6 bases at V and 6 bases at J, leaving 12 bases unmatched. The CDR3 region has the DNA TGTGCCAGCAGCGAGCGGGGCCTCCTGGCCGATACGCAGTATTTT. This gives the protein CASSERGLLADTQYF.

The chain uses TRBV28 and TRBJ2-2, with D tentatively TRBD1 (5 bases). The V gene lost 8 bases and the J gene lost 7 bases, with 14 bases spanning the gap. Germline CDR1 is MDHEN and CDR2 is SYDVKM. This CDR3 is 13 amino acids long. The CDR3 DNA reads TGTGCCAGCGGTGGCAGGGCTGGCGGGGAGCTGTTTTTT. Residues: CASGGRAGGELFF.

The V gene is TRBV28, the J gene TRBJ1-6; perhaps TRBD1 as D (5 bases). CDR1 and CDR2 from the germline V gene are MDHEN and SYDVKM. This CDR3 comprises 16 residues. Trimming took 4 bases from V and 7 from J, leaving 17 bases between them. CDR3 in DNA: TGTGCCAGCAGTTCCATAGGTACGCGGGGGAATTCACCCCTCCACTTT. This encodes CASSSIGTRGNSPLHF.

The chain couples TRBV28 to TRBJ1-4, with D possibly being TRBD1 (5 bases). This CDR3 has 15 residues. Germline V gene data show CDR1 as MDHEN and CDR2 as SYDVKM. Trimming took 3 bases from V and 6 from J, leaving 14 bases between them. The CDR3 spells CASSLSGGGYEKLFF. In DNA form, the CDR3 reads TGTGCCAGCAGTTTGTCGGGGGGAGGTTATGAAAAACTGTTTTTT. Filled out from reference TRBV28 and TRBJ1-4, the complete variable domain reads DVKVTQSSRYLVKRTGEKVFLECVQDMDHENMFWYRQDPGLGLRLIYFSYDVKMKEKGDIPEGYSVSREKKERFSLILESASTNQTSMYLCASSLSGGGYEKLFFGSGTQLSVL.

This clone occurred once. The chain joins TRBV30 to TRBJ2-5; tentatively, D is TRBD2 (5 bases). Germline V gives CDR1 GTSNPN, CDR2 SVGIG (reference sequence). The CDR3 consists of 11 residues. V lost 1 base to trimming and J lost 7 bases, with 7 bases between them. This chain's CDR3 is CAWSGGSTQYF. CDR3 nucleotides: TGTGCCTGGAGTGGCGGGTCGACCCAGTACTTC.

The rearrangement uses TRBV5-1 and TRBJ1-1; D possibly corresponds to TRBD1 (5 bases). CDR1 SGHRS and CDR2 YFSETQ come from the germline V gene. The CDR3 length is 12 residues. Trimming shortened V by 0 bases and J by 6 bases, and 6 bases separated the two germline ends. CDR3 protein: CASSLGGPEAFF. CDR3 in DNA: TGCGCCAGCAGCTTGGGGGGCCCTGAAGCTTTCTTT.

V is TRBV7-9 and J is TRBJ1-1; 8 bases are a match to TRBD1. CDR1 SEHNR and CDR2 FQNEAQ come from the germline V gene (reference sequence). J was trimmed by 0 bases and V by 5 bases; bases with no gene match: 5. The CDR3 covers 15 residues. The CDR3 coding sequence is TGTGCCAGCAGCGGACGGACAGGGATGAACACTGAAGCTTTCTTT. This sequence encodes CASSGRTGMNTEAFF.

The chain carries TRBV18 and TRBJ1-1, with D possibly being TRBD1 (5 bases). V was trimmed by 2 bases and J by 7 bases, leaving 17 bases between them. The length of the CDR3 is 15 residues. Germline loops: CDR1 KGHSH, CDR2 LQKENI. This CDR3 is CASSPKSREWGEAFF. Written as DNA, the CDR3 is TGTGCCAGCTCACCAAAGTCCAGGGAATGGGGTGAAGCTTTCTTT.

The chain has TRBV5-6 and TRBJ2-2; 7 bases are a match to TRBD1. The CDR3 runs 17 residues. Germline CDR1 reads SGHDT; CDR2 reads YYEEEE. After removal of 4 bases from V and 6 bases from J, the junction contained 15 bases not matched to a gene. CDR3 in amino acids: CASSRMSGTDIAGELFF. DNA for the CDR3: TGTGCCAGCAGCAGAATGTCCGGGACAGATATCGCCGGGGAGCTGTTTTTT.

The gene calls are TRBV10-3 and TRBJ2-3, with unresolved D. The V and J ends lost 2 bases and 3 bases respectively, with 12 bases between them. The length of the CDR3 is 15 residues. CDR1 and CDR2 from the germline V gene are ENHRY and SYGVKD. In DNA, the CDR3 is TGTGCCATCAGTGAGGAAACATACGCTACAGATACGCAGTATTTT. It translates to CAISEETYATDTQYF.

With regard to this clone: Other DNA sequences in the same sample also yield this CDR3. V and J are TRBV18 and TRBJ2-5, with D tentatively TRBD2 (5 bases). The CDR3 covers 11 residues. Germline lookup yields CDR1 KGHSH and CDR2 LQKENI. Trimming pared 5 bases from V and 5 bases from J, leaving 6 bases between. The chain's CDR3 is CASSSGETQYF. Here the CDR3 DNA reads TGTGCCAGCTCATCGGGGGAGACCCAGTACTTC. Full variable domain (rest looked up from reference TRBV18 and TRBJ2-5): NAGVMQNPRHLVRRRGQEARLRCSPMKGHSHVYWYRQLPEEGLKFMVYLQKENIIDESGMPKERFSAEFPKEGPSILRIQQVVRGDSAAYFCASSSGETQYFGPGTRLLVL.

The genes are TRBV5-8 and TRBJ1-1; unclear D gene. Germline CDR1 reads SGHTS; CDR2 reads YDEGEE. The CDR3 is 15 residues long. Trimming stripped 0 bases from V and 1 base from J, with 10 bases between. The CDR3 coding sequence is TGTGCCAGCAGCTTGGTGGCGGAGTGGAACACTGAAGCTTTCTTT. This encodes CASSLVAEWNTEAFF.

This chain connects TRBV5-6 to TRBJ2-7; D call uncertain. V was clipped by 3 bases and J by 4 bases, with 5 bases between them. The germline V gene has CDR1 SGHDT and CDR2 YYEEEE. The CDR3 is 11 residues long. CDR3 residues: CASSSEYEQYF. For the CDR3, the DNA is TGTGCCAGCAGCTCAGAATACGAGCAGTACTTC.

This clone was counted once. The CDR3: CASSELAGSYEQYF. The DNA for the CDR3 is TGCGCCAGCAGTGAGTTGGCAGGCTCCTACGAGCAGTACTTC. The chain has TRBV10-2 and TRBJ2-7; the D is unclear. The CDR3 consists of 14 residues. Germline loops: CDR1 WSHSY, CDR2 SAAADI. The ends were cut back, 1 base at V and 0 bases at J, with 7 bases in the middle.